This TCR beta chain appears in the sequencing data of a study of spatial heterogeneity in lung cancer (dated by TCRdb to between 2017 and 2020). The study in broad terms: Beta-chain transcripts were consistently detected in greater numbers than alpha-chain transcripts, which likely reflected higher beta-chain transcript abundance. In non-small cell lung cancer, the study made a quantitative comparison of TCR alpha and beta repertoires among multiple tumor regions, matched nontumor lung and blood. In the raw uncorrected reads, each unique combination of TCR and UMI appeared on average more than ten times. Nonsynonymous mutation counts, determined by whole-exome sequencing of tumor tissue, were related to features of the TCR repertoire. Both alpha and beta chains were TCR-sequenced in approximately 220 tumor regions, approximately 64 matched nontumor lung samples and some 50 PBMC samples obtained at surgery. Points the paper makes about the study in general: Ubiquitous expanded tumor TCRs were found in blood more often at tumor resection than at routine follow-up. Additional single-cell paired TCR alpha and beta sequencing was considered necessary to confirm, at a functional level, the hypothesis that regional TCRs recognize regional mutations.

This clonotype appeared many times. No cognate antigen has been identified for it. Base quality data are lacking; no much larger clone is found one base away. Library preparation was by 5' RACE. The data were produced on a NextSeq 500. To allow correction of PCR and sequencing errors, the TCR library protocol tagged every TCR cDNA molecule with a unique molecular identifier. Per the original workflow: TCR identification, UMI-based error correction and CDR3 extraction were all carried out with Decombinator tools. Expanded TCRs were defined as those above a frequency of 2 per 1,000, corresponding to the top 1% of the tumor frequency distribution. Renyi diversity was calculated using the R vegan package after each repertoire was subsampled 100 times to 5,000 TCRs. CDR3 similarity networks were constructed using string-kernel similarity of amino acid triplets, with links drawn between CDR3s whose pairwise similarity was above 0.82. TCRdb ran its own pipeline on the public reads, namely fastp trimming at Q25 and MiXCR clone calling, and kept in-frame beta chains. Rows are combined by CDR3 protein, so each entry shows the most common genes and DNA. V and J calls and clone size were set by TCRdb, not the authors. In this sample the table shows about 21,000 distinct CDR3 sequences, about 4.7% of which occur a single time. The ten largest clonotypes hold nearly 7.5% of the sample.

The label giving this sample's time point can be read as: sample taken at primary tumor resection. Without any cell sorting, TCR sequencing was performed on whole RNA extracted either from tumor and nontumor lung tissue or from cryopreserved PBMC samples. Samples were obtained from 72 patients with early-stage, untreated non-small cell lung cancer from the lung TRACERx cohort. A patient was chosen for TCR sequencing only when enough RNA was available from at least two tumor regions. The CDR3 contains 18 residues, cysteine and phenylalanine counted. The sequence is cut down to CDR3 DNA, 54 bases in frame from base 1. The V end gives up 1 base and the J end 5 bases, leaving 14 bases in the junction not matched to a gene. Looking up the germline V gene (reference sequence) yields CDR1 SGHAT and CDR2 FQDESV.

This clonotype was sampled from a male donor with early-stage non-small cell lung cancer. The material sequenced was PBMCs, taken at surgery. The chain couples TRBV11-1 to TRBJ2-1; 7 bases in between match TRBD2. CDR3 reads: CASSLVRFGGRRNNEQFF. The DNA sequence is TGTGCCAGCAGCTTAGTTCGGTTTGGCGGGAGACGGAACAATGAGCAGTTCTTC.